Following are 27 T cell receptor beta chains from one sample sequenced in a study of cytomegalovirus exposure and HLA in healthy donors. Sequencing used immunoSEQ multiplex PCR; TCRdb keeps in-frame clones, though not all of them. This repertoire shows roughly 200,000 clones, around 80% found once; its top ten account for roughly 1.2%. What was sequenced was PBMCs. These receptors came from a woman younger than 45 in good health and CMV-seronegative.

The V call is TRBV6-6, the J call TRBJ2-7; D is undetermined. Germline V CDR1 and CDR2: MNHNY, SVGAGI (reference sequence). The CDR3 spans 13 residues. V shed 7 bases and J shed 0 bases, with 10 bases lying between them. This CDR3 is CASIALLSYEQYF. For the CDR3, the DNA is TGTGCCAGCATCGCCTTACTCTCCTACGAGCAGTACTTC.

This sequence joins TRBV7-8 and TRBJ2-3; weak D call: TRBD1 (6 bases). Between the trimmed V and J ends, which lost 5 bases and 0 bases, there was a span of 15 bases. This CDR3 comprises 16 residues. Germline CDR1 and CDR2: SGHVS and FQNEAQ. CDR3 in amino acids: CASSPQGRPSTDTQYF. The DNA of the CDR3 is TGTGCCAGCAGCCCGCAGGGGCGCCCTAGCACAGATACGCAGTATTTT.

The rearrangement joins TRBV11-2 to TRBJ1-4, with D perhaps matching TRBD1 (6 bases). This CDR3 spans 14 amino acids. V was cut by 5 bases and J by 8 bases, with 15 bases left in between. Germline CDR1 SGHAT, CDR2 FQNNGV. This CDR3 reads CASSPMAGEEKLFF. The CDR3 bases are TGTGCCAGCAGCCCTATGGCAGGGGAGGAAAAACTGTTTTTT.

The rearrangement uses TRBV28 and TRBJ1-2; possibly TRBD1 for D (6 bases). The CDR3 is 13 amino acids. V was shortened by 5 bases and J by 1 base, with 8 bases between the two germline ends. Germline V lookup: CDR1 MDHEN, CDR2 SYDVKM. CDR3 sequence (DNA): TGTGCCAGCAGTCTGGACAGTAACTATGGCTACACCTTC. The encoded protein is CASSLDSNYGYTF.

The chain employs TRBV9 and TRBJ1-2; a weak D match, TRBD1 (5 bases). Germline V gene data show CDR1 as SGDLS and CDR2 as YYNGEE. V lost 7 bases and J lost 3, with 7 bases in between. The length of the CDR3 is 11 residues. CDR3 amino acids: CASGRDYGYTF. In nucleotides, the CDR3 is TGTGCCAGCGGCAGGGACTATGGCTACACCTTC.

This sequence joins TRBV29-1 and TRBJ2-5; D call uncertain. CDR3 length equals 9 residues. Trimming cost V 7 bases and J 5 bases, with 5 bases left between them. The V gene's germline CDR1 is SQVTM and CDR2 ANQGSEA. The CDR3: CSAGETQYF. Here the CDR3 DNA reads TGCAGCGCCGGGGAGACCCAGTACTTC. Full variable domain (missing parts from reference TRBV29-1 and TRBJ2-5): SAVISQKPSRDICQRGTSLTIQCQVDSQVTMMFWYRQQPGQSLTLIATANQGSEATYESGFVIDKFPISRPNLTFSTLTVSNMSPEDSSIYLCSAGETQYFGPGTRLLVL.

The chain combines TRBV10-1 with TRBJ2-3; 9 bases are a match to TRBD2. Per germline, CDR1 WNHNN and CDR2 SYGVQD (reference sequence). The trim removed 4 bases at V and 2 bases at J, leaving 7 bases unmatched. The CDR3 totals 16 residues. CDR3 amino acids: CASSGLAGGPTDTQYF. The CDR3 DNA sequence: TGCGCCAGCAGTGGGCTTGCGGGGGGGCCCACAGATACGCAGTATTTT.

The chain is built from TRBV30 and TRBJ1-3; weak D call: TRBD1 (6 bases). The germline V and J ends were trimmed by 2 bases and 4 bases, with 9 bases remaining between them. In germline, CDR1 is GTSNPN, CDR2 SVGIG (reference sequence). There are 13 residues in the CDR3. CDR3 coding DNA: TGTGCCTGGAGTCCCGGGACAGGAAACACCATATATTTT. It yields the protein CAWSPGTGNTIYF.

The V call is TRBV5-1, the J call TRBJ2-5; 7 positions agree with TRBD1. There are 15 residues in the CDR3. Germline CDR1 and CDR2: SGHRS and YFSETQ. The trim removed 5 bases at V and 5 bases at J, leaving 12 bases unmatched. CDR3 sequence: CASRDFEGARETQYF. In DNA, the CDR3 is TGCGCCAGCAGGGATTTCGAGGGGGCGAGGGAGACCCAGTACTTC.

V gene TRBV2 combines with J gene TRBJ2-3; no firm D call. The germline V and J ends were trimmed by 7 bases and 3 bases, with 11 bases remaining between them. This CDR3 comprises 13 residues. Germline V gives CDR1 SNHLY, CDR2 FYNNEI. CDR3 DNA: TGTGCCAGCACGAACACCCCAACAGATACGCAGTATTTT. Its translation: CASTNTPTDTQYF.

The genes are TRBV29-1 and TRBJ1-1; TRBD1 aligns across 8 bases. This CDR3 contains 14 residues. The J segment lost 6 bases and the V segment lost 3 bases, leaving 9 bases of the junction unmatched. In germline, CDR1 is SQVTM, CDR2 ANQGSEA. The CDR3 loop is CSVEGRGQYPEAFF. The CDR3 DNA reads TGCAGCGTTGAGGGCAGGGGGCAGTACCCTGAAGCTTTCTTT.

The chain joins TRBV25-1 to TRBJ1-1, with TRBD1 identical over 7 bases. The germline CDR1 and CDR2 sequences are MGHDK and SYGVNS. The V segment lost 6 bases and the J segment 5 bases; nucleotides outside the gene matches: 15. The length of the CDR3 is 16 residues. CDR3 in DNA: TGTGCCAGCAGCGCCTCATTGACAGGGTTGCGGACTGAAGCTTTCTTT. Translated, it gives CASSASLTGLRTEAFF.

This CDR3 reads CASSKGGSTDTQYF. The CDR3 bases are TGTGCCAGCAGCAAGGGGGGGTCGACAGATACGCAGTATTTT. The V call is TRBV6-6, the J call TRBJ2-3; maybe TRBD2 (7 bases). CDR1 and CDR2 from the germline V gene are MNHNY and SVGAGI (reference sequence). The CDR3 covers 14 residues. Trimming took 6 bases from V and 3 from J, leaving 13 bases between them.

The chain uses TRBV5-1 and TRBJ2-2; D is unclear. This CDR3 region has 16 residues. V was trimmed by 2 bases and J by 4 bases, leaving 15 bases between them. The germline V gene has CDR1 SGHRS and CDR2 YFSETQ. CDR3 DNA: TGCGCCAGCAGCTTCAGTCATATTACGGGCACCGGGGAGCTGTTTTTT. Protein product: CASSFSHITGTGELFF.

V and J are TRBV9 and TRBJ1-1; TRBD1 matches at 7 bases. CDR3 length: 16 amino acids. V was clipped by 4 bases and J by 0 bases; unmatched bases: 9. CDR1 SGDLS and CDR2 YYNGEE come from the germline V gene. CDR3 sequence reads: CASSIRQGPMNTEAFF. Written as DNA, the CDR3 is TGTGCCAGCAGCATCCGACAGGGTCCCATGAACACTGAAGCTTTCTTT. The full variable domain, completed using reference TRBV9 and TRBJ1-1, is DSGVTQTPKHLITATGQRVTLRCSPRSGDLSVYWYQQSLDQGLQFLIQYYNGEERAKGNILERFSAQQFPDLHSELNLSSLELGDSALYFCASSIRQGPMNTEAFFGQGTRLTVV.

This clone has just one count. The rearrangement links TRBV9 to TRBJ2-3; 7 bases are shared with TRBD2. The CDR3 has 17 residues. Per the germline V gene, CDR1 is SGDLS and CDR2 is YYNGEE. V lost 7 bases to trimming and J lost 4 bases; unmatched junction nucleotides: 18. CDR3 region: CASSDRQWGGEADTQYF. In DNA form, the CDR3 reads TGTGCCAGCTCCGACCGCCAGTGGGGGGGGGAGGCAGATACGCAGTATTTT.

The chain is built from TRBV28 and TRBJ2-3; D gene uncertain. The ends were cut back, 10 bases at V and 10 bases at J, with 15 bases in the middle. There are 11 residues in the CDR3. Germline CDR1 and CDR2: MDHEN and SYDVKM. This CDR3 reads CATLLYPAQYF. As DNA, the CDR3 is TGTGCCACCCTCCTTTATCCCGCGCAGTATTTT.

This sequence joins TRBV7-9 and TRBJ2-3, with D hard to call. V shed 9 bases and J shed 3 bases, with 13 bases lying between them. CDR3 length equals 13 residues. Germline V gene lookup returns CDR1 SEHNR and CDR2 FQNEAQ (reference sequence). In nucleotides, the CDR3 is TGTGCCAGTTCGACCTGGAGTACAGATACGCAGTATTTT. Residues: CASSTWSTDTQYF.

In its sample, this clone was seen once. This chain connects TRBV11-2 to TRBJ1-5; D is unresolved. The V end lost 0 bases, the J end lost 6 bases, and 9 bases lay between the germline ends. CDR3 size: 14 residues. Germline assignment: CDR1 SGHAT and CDR2 FQNNGV. The CDR3 loop is CASSLDSIGQPQHF. CDR3 coding DNA: TGTGCCAGCAGCTTAGACTCGATCGGTCAGCCCCAGCATTTT.

The chain employs TRBV9 and TRBJ2-7; 9 nucleotides match TRBD1. Looked up from germline, CDR1 is SGDLS and CDR2 is YYNGEE. Germline trimming cut 4 bases from V and 3 bases from J; bases unmatched to any gene: 8. The length of the CDR3 is 15 residues. Here the CDR3 DNA reads TGTGCCAGCAGCCCCAAGGACAGGGGCTACTACGAGCAGTACTTC. Its protein is CASSPKDRGYYEQYF.

This clone showed up just once. The rearrangement links TRBV15 to TRBJ1-5, with 7 bases that match TRBD1. The germline V gene has CDR1 LNHNV and CDR2 YYDKDF (reference sequence). With V trimmed by 5 bases and J by 4 bases, 14 bases remained unmatched. There are 17 residues in the CDR3. As DNA, the CDR3 is TGTGCCACCAGCGTTCTCACAGGGGATCCGGGAAATCAGCCCCAGCATTTT. Its protein product is CATSVLTGDPGNQPQHF. Supplemented by reference TRBV15 and TRBJ1-5, the full variable domain reads DAMVIQNPRYQVTQFGKPVTLSCSQTLNHNVMYWYQQKSSQAPKLLFHYYDKDFNNEADTPDNFQSRRPNTSFCFLDIRSPGLGDTAMYLCATSVLTGDPGNQPQHFGDGTRLSIL.

This clone has just a few counts. This chain uses TRBV27 with TRBJ1-2, with 10 bases identical to TRBD1. The V and J ends lost 5 bases and 7 bases, in that order; junction bases with no gene match: 4. Germline CDR1 MNHEY, CDR2 SMNVEV (reference sequence). The CDR3 has 13 residues. This CDR3 is CASSATGGGGYTF. CDR3 nucleotides: TGTGCCAGCAGTGCGACAGGGGGCGGTGGCTACACCTTC.

The V gene is TRBV10-1, the J gene TRBJ1-1, with no clear D. V lost 6 bases, J lost 4 bases, and 12 bases lay in between. CDR1 WNHNN and CDR2 SYGVQD come from the germline V gene (reference sequence). CDR3 size: 13 residues. CDR3 region: CASRGGPATEAFF. The CDR3, as DNA: TGCGCCAGCAGAGGCGGTCCGGCCACTGAAGCTTTCTTT.

Concerning this clone: The sample carries other DNA sequences with the same CDR3. The rearrangement links TRBV11-1 to TRBJ2-1; 8 nucleotides match TRBD2. V shed 1 base, J shed 0 bases, and the junction held 2 bases outside the gene matches. CDR1 is SGHAT and CDR2 is FQDESV in the germline V gene (reference sequence). The CDR3 is 16 amino acids. Written as DNA, the CDR3 is TGTGCCAGCAGCTTAGGACTAGCGAGCTCCTACAATGAGCAGTTCTTC. Amino acids: CASSLGLASSYNEQFF. Full variable domain (outside the CDR3, taken from reference TRBV11-1 and TRBJ2-1): EAEVAQSPRYKITEKSQAVAFWCDPISGHATLYWYRQILGQGPELLVQFQDESVVDDSQLPKDRFSAERLKGVDSTLKIQPAELGDSAMYLCASSLGLASSYNEQFFGPGTRLTVL.

J is TRBJ2-1 and V is TRBV4-1; D is ambiguous. Germline V gives CDR1 MGHRA, CDR2 YSYEKL. V gave up 0 bases and J gave up 8 bases, with 14 bases separating them. The CDR3 spans 15 residues. The CDR3 DNA reads as TGCGCCAGCAGCCAAGATAAACTACCAATCGATGAGCAGTTCTTC. Protein: CASSQDKLPIDEQFF.

This clone was observed a few times. The chain uses TRBV18 and TRBJ1-2; D is unclear. The CDR3 contains 15 residues. CDR1 KGHSH and CDR2 LQKENI come from the germline V gene. The V gene lost 2 bases and the J gene lost 0 bases, with 10 bases spanning the gap. CDR3 DNA sequence: TGTGCCAGCTCACCAGGCCCGCTAGCTAACTATGGCTACACCTTC. Encoded protein: CASSPGPLANYGYTF.

V gene TRBV10-3 combines with J gene TRBJ2-5, with a tentative D call TRBD2 (5 bases). With 0 bases removed from V and 5 bases from J, the gap between germline ends came to 13 bases. In germline, CDR1 is ENHRY, CDR2 SYGVKD. The CDR3 consists of 15 residues. CDR3 bases: TGTGCCATCAGTGAGTCGGTCAGATCGGGGGAGACCCAGTACTTC. Translation: CAISESVRSGETQYF.